These T cell receptor beta chains were read from a single sample in a study of cytomegalovirus exposure and HLA in healthy donors. Data came from immunoSEQ multiplex PCR; TCRdb stores just in-frame clones and leaves some out. The sample carries some 270,000 clones, about 80% recorded once. The sequenced sample was PBMCs. Receptors originate from a girl aged 2-15 years in good health and CMV-seronegative. Each CDR3 is given with its conserved first and last residue. The D gene is left open where the match is weak. Clone size is stated in some rows and not others, as once, few, many or a class when expanded.

cdr3_length	j_call	clone_size	v_call	d_call	cdr3_nt	cdr3_aa
18	TRBJ2-1	-	TRBV7-8	-	TGTGCCAGCAGCTTGAATACCCGTGGTGGGAGAGGCTACAATGAGCAGTTCTTC	CASSLNTRGGRGYNEQFF
15	TRBJ1-2	-	TRBV6-4	-	TGTGCCAGCAGTGACTCGCCAGGCGCTAACTATGGCTACACCTTC	CASSDSPGANYGYTF
15	TRBJ2-1	-	TRBV7-3	TRBD2	TGTGCCAGCAGCTTTGGACTAGCGGGGATCAATGAGCAGTTCTTC	CASSFGLAGINEQFF
15	TRBJ2-1	-	TRBV5-1	TRBD2	TGCGCCAGCAGCTTAGTACTAGCGGGAGCCAATGAGCAGTTCTTC	CASSLVLAGANEQFF
16	TRBJ2-1	-	TRBV28	-	TGTGCCAGCAGTTTACCCCCTGAAGGGGGGGGCAATGAGCAGTTCTTC	CASSLPPEGGGNEQFF
16	TRBJ2-7	-	TRBV6-5	-	TGTGCCAGCAGTTACACTCGGTTAGGGGCCCCCTACGAGCAGTACTTC	CASSYTRLGAPYEQYF
15	TRBJ2-2	few	TRBV21-1	-	TGTGCCAGCAGGTTAAGACTAGGGAGGACCGGGGAGCTGTTTTTT	CASRLRLGRTGELFF
14	TRBJ1-2	-	TRBV28	TRBD1	TGTGCCAGCAGTTTATCCACAGGGGAAGCGCGCTACACCTTC	CASSLSTGEARYTF
13	TRBJ2-7	-	TRBV30	-	TGTGCCTGGAGTGTCGCTAGGGGCTACGAGCAGTACTTC	CAWSVARGYEQYF
16	TRBJ2-6	-	TRBV7-9	-	TGTGCCAGCAGCTCCAAGGCAGGTTCTGGGGCCAACGTCCTGACTTTC	CASSSKAGSGANVLTF
15	TRBJ1-5	-	TRBV18	TRBD1	TGTGCCAGCTCATCACAGGGGACAAACAATCAGCCCCAGCATTTT	CASSSQGTNNQPQHF
18	TRBJ2-1	-	TRBV27	TRBD2	TGTGCCAGCAGTTCCGGGACTAGCGGGATCAGCTCCTACAATGAGCAGTTCTTC	CASSSGTSGISSYNEQFF
11	TRBJ1-1	-	TRBV19	TRBD1	TGTGCCAGTAGTCAACAGGGGGCGGCTTTCTTT	CASSQQGAAFF
18	TRBJ2-7	-	TRBV13	TRBD2	TGTGCCAGCAGCTTAAGTAGCCCAACTAGCGGGTACGACTACGAGCAGTACTTC	CASSLSSPTSGYDYEQYF